Only one count was recorded for the clone carrying this TCR beta chain. Antigen unknown. Germline V gives CDR1 MNHEY, CDR2 SMNVEV (reference sequence). The CDR3 sequence is 17 residues long. The J segment lost 4 bases and the V segment lost 6 bases, leaving 15 bases of the junction unmatched. The source of the sample is a study of cytomegalovirus exposure and HLA in healthy donors. Background on the study: Within an early data release were roughly 83 million unique TCRs drawn from HLA-typed donors.

In the PCR, 60 Vbeta and 13 Jbeta primers were used. Data came from immunoSEQ multiplex PCR; TCRdb stores just in-frame clones and leaves some out. The table lists 200,000 to 250,000 clones, around 83% of them singletons. Study-level points and caveats: TCR beta sequences reportedly predicted the HLA-A and HLA-B alleles of most subjects accurately. Cytomegalovirus-associated status was assigned to approximately 160 TCR beta chains.

The clonotype comes from a girl between 10 and 17 years old in good health and CMV-seronegative. This sequence joins TRBV27 and TRBJ1-1, with 9 bases identical to TRBD1. The source material was PBMCs. CDR3 nucleotide sequence: TGTGCCAGCAGACAAGGACAGGGGACCGCATCGGGCACTGAAGCTTTCTTT. Its translation is CASRQGQGTASGTEAFF.